The sequence of this TCR beta chain was determined in a study of breast tumors, draining lymph nodes, adjacent tissues. Per the germline V gene, CDR1 is LGHNA and CDR2 is YNFKEQ. The V segment lost 0 bases and the J segment 2 bases; nucleotides outside the gene matches: 7. The CDR3 sequence is 17 residues long. Breast cancer patients provided tissue from their axillary draining lymph nodes. TCRdb analysed the multiplex PCR reads with MiXCR anew, one entry per CDR3 protein. The sample has around 140,000 distinct CDR3 sequences, approximately 32% seen once. The specimen was axillary lymph node tissue. The chain is built from TRBV4-2 and TRBJ2-3, with 8 bases fitting TRBD2. The receptor's source is a female donor with breast cancer. Some clones in this sample may be carry-over from other donors' samples. The CDR3 region has the DNA TGTGCCAGCAGCCAAGAAGGTCGGGAGGGCCCCACAGATACGCAGTATTTT. Translation: CASSQEGREGPTDTQYF.